This T cell receptor (beta chain) was profiled in a study of T-cell memory formation after mild COVID-19. Background on the study: TCR clusters mostly belonged to single donors.

The germline V gene encodes CDR1 SGHTS and CDR2 YDEGEE. V shed 1 base and J shed 6 bases, with 16 bases lying between them. The CDR3 sequence is 15 residues long. The TCR alpha and TCR beta cDNA libraries, bearing sample barcodes and UMIs, were generated by 5'RACE using constant-segment primers. MiXCR, applied by TCRdb to the 5' RACE reads, yields one record per CDR3 protein. The sample yields 300,000 to 400,000 distinct CDR3 sequences, roughly 15% seen once. The chain is built from TRBV5-8 and TRBJ1-2; D might be TRBD1 (5 bases). What was sequenced was PBMCs or a T cell subset sorted from them (not recorded which). The clonotype originates from a man between 18 and 29 years old who had mild COVID-19 (a few samples of this study predate the infection). Cell type and time point are not known. The CDR3 spells CASSLRGHNLDGYTF. The CDR3 region has the DNA TGTGCCAGCAGCTTGAGGGGCCATAACTTGGATGGCTACACCTTC.